This TCR beta chain was recorded in a study of control samples from healthy donors and cancer patients. TCRdb's table, derived via immunoSEQ multiplex PCR, lists solely in-frame clones and lacks some. The sample table includes about 210,000 clones. Note on this clone: Other nucleotide sequences in the sample specify the same CDR3.

The germline V and J ends were trimmed by 0 bases and 1 base, with 6 bases remaining between them. CDR1 is SGHTA and CDR2 is FQGNSA in the germline V gene. CDR3 size: 14 residues. The sample was blood. The receptor's source is a woman aged 25 to 39 in good health. The gene calls are TRBV7-2 and TRBJ2-5, with D possibly TRBD1 on 6 matching bases. This chain's CDR3 is CASSLAGAQETQYF. DNA of the CDR3: TGTGCCAGCAGCTTAGCGGGGGCCCAAGAGACCCAGTACTTC. The variable domain in full, completed from reference TRBV7-2 and TRBJ2-5, reads GAGVSQSPSNKVTEKGKDVELRCDPISGHTALYWYRQSLGQGLEFLIYFQGNSAPDKSGLPSDRFSAERTGGSVSTLTIQRTQQEDSAVYLCASSLAGAQETQYFGPGTRLLVL.